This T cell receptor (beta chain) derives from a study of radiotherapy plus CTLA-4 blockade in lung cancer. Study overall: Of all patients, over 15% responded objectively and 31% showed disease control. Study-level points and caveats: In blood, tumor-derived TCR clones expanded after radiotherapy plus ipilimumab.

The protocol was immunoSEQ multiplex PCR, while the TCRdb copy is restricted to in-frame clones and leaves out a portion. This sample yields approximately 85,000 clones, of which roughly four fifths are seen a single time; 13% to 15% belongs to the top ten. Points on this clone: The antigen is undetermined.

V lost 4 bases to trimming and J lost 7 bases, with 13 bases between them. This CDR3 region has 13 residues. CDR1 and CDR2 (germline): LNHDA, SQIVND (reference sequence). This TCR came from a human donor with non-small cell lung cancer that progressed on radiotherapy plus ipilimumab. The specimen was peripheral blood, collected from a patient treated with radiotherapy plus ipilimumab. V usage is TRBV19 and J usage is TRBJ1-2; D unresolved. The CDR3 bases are TGTGCCAGTAGTACCAACTCATGGGCTGGCTACACCTTC. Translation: CASSTNSWAGYTF.